The 18 T cell receptor beta chains reported below all come from one sample, sequenced in a study of vaccination effects on CD4 cells after COVID-19. Profiling relied on immunoSEQ multiplex PCR, and the TCRdb table lists in-frame clones only, not all of them. The sample records 35,000 to 55,000 clones, 65% to 80% being singletons. Scientists isolated CD4+ T cells after an approximately ten-day culture period ended. Participants each got two BNT162b2 or mRNA-1273 vaccine doses. No antigen has been identified for these receptors. Here the sequenced sample was CD4+ T cells from PBMCs cultured without peptide, taken after COVID-19 vaccination. These receptors all come from a human donor who received a COVID-19 vaccine.

The V gene is TRBV13, the J gene TRBJ2-7; 11 bases match TRBD2. With V trimmed by 5 bases and J by 3 bases, 6 bases remained unmatched. The CDR3 spans 15 residues. Looked up from germline, CDR1 is PRHDT and CDR2 is FYEKMQ (reference sequence). In DNA, the CDR3 is TGTGCCAGCAGCGCTAGCGGGGGGACAAGCTACGAGCAGTACTTC. This codes for CASSASGGTSYEQYF. Full variable domain (remainder filled in from reference TRBV13 and TRBJ2-7): AAGVIQSPRHLIKEKRETATLKCYPIPRHDTVYWYQQGPGQDPQFLISFYEKMQSDKGSIPDRFSAQQFSDYHSELNMSSLELGDSALYFCASSASGGTSYEQYFGPGTRLTVT.

The chain couples TRBV5-1 to TRBJ2-6; no definite D call. The CDR3 extends over 17 amino acids. The V end was cut by 2 bases, the J end by 0 bases, with 12 bases between. Germline CDR1 reads SGHRS; CDR2 reads YFSETQ. The CDR3 reads CASSLSGTSSGANVLTF. The CDR3, as DNA: TGCGCCAGCAGCTTATCGGGCACGAGCTCTGGGGCCAACGTCCTGACTTTC.

The chain links TRBV2 to TRBJ2-2, with TRBD1 identical over 8 bases. Germline assignment: CDR1 SNHLY and CDR2 FYNNEI. The trim removed 7 bases at V and 6 bases at J, leaving 7 bases unmatched. This CDR3 spans 14 amino acids. The CDR3 bases are TGTGCCAGCAACGGACAGGGTACCGCCGGGGAGCTGTTTTTT. It codes for CASNGQGTAGELFF.

This clone was seen a few times. The chain has TRBV9 and TRBJ2-7; 9 nucleotides align to TRBD2. The CDR3 contains 15 residues. With 0 bases clipped from V and 8 bases from J, the junction kept 9 bases outside the gene matches. The germline V gene encodes CDR1 SGDLS and CDR2 YYNGEE. The DNA of the CDR3 is TGTGCCAGCAGCGTAGCTAGCGGGGACACTACGAAGCAGTACTTC. Its translation is CASSVASGDTTKQYF.

This clone was counted between two and nine times. The chain uses TRBV19 and TRBJ2-7; TRBD2 is a possible D gene (5 bases). CDR3 size: 15 residues. V dropped 5 bases and J dropped 7 bases, with 21 bases sitting between them. Germline V gives CDR1 LNHDA, CDR2 SQIVND (reference sequence). The CDR3 DNA reads TGTGCCAGTAGTGACTCTCGGCGGCTAGCTAGGGAGCAGTACTTC. Its translation: CASSDSRRLAREQYF.

In this sample, this clone turned up a few times. The chain uses TRBV2 and TRBJ1-1; D remains ambiguous. V dropped 4 bases and J dropped 4 bases, with 4 bases sitting between them. The CDR3 has 11 amino acids. The germline V gene encodes CDR1 SNHLY and CDR2 FYNNEI. The chain's CDR3 is CASSGRTEAFF. The CDR3 DNA sequence: TGTGCCAGCAGTGGGCGCACTGAAGCTTTCTTT.

This clone came up a few times. V and J are TRBV19 and TRBJ1-2; the D is unclear. The ends were cut back, 4 bases at V and 8 bases at J, with 14 bases in the middle. The germline V gene has CDR1 LNHDA and CDR2 SQIVND (reference sequence). The CDR3 sequence is 13 residues long. CDR3 sequence (DNA): TGTGCCAGTAGTACCCCGGACGGGTACGGCTACACCTTC. Protein sequence: CASSTPDGYGYTF.

The J gene is TRBJ1-2, the V gene TRBV4-1; 9 bases fit TRBD1. CDR3 length equals 16 residues. V lost 5 bases and J lost 0; bases outside the gene matches: 7. CDR1 is MGHRA, CDR2 YSYEKL, per germline. CDR3 sequence: CASSTQGAGANYGYTF. The CDR3 DNA follows: TGCGCCAGCAGCACACAGGGGGCGGGAGCTAACTATGGCTACACCTTC.

This clone was seen once. The chain combines TRBV6-5 with TRBJ1-2, with D maybe TRBD1 (6 bases). The CDR3 covers 13 residues. Germline CDR1 is MNHEY and CDR2 is SVGAGI. Trimming cost V 5 bases and J 7 bases, with 14 bases left between them. The CDR3 sequence is CASSPRGGRGYTF. DNA of the CDR3: TGTGCCAGCAGTCCCCGAGGGGGACGTGGCTACACCTTC.

The chain couples TRBV30 to TRBJ1-1, with 7 bases lining up with TRBD1. Germline V gene data show CDR1 as GTSNPN and CDR2 as SVGIG (reference sequence). The CDR3 loop spans 17 amino acids. V was pared by 1 base and J by 0 bases, with 11 bases of the junction left unmatched. The CDR3 DNA is TGTGCCTGGAGTGAAACAGGGGCTAAGGAGATGAACACTGAAGCTTTCTTT. As protein: CAWSETGAKEMNTEAFF.

The gene calls are TRBV5-8 and TRBJ2-1; 8 bases match TRBD2. This CDR3 has 14 residues. Germline V lookup: CDR1 SGHTS, CDR2 YDEGEE. Losses at the gene ends were 3 bases for V and 7 bases for J; bases not matched to a gene: 6. CDR3: CASSSGLVRNEQFF. DNA for the CDR3: TGTGCCAGCAGCTCGGGACTAGTTAGAAATGAGCAGTTCTTC.

V is TRBV3-1 (or the pseudogene TRBV3-2) and J is TRBJ1-3; D gene uncertain. Trimming stripped 4 bases from V and 4 bases from J, with 14 bases between. CDR1 and CDR2 from the germline V gene are LGHDT and YNNKEL (reference sequence). This CDR3 region has 15 residues. The chain's CDR3 is CASSLLVGSGNTIYF. Written as DNA, the CDR3 is TGTGCCAGCAGCCTCCTTGTCGGATCCGGAAACACCATATATTTT.

The chain links TRBV7-8 to TRBJ1-1, with TRBD1 matching 11 bases. V trimming: 5 bases; J trimming: 4 bases; junction bases outside the gene matches: 6. The CDR3 is 15 residues long. Germline lookup yields CDR1 SGHVS and CDR2 FQNEAQ. For the CDR3, the DNA is TGTGCCAGCAGCCCTCAAGGGACAGGGGGCACTGAAGCTTTCTTT. Amino acid sequence: CASSPQGTGGTEAFF.

The chain is built from TRBV7-2 and TRBJ2-5, with 7 bases matching TRBD1. CDR1 is SGHTA and CDR2 is FQGNSA in the germline V gene. V was clipped by 2 bases and J by 7 bases; unmatched bases: 7. CDR3 size: 14 residues. CDR3 nucleotides: TGTGCCAGCAGCTTATCCGGGACAGCAGGGACCCAGTACTTC. Encoded protein: CASSLSGTAGTQYF. Full variable domain (outside the CDR3, taken from reference TRBV7-2 and TRBJ2-5): GAGVSQSPSNKVTEKGKDVELRCDPISGHTALYWYRQSLGQGLEFLIYFQGNSAPDKSGLPSDRFSAERTGGSVSTLTIQRTQQEDSAVYLCASSLSGTAGTQYFGPGTRLLVL.

This chain uses TRBV2 with TRBJ2-1; 7 bases are shared with TRBD2. The CDR3 is 14 residues long. Losses at the gene ends were 8 bases for V and 6 bases for J; bases not matched to a gene: 10. CDR1 is SNHLY and CDR2 is FYNNEI in the germline V gene. CDR3 sequence: CASEPGLRINEQFF. The CDR3 DNA reads as TGTGCCAGCGAACCGGGACTACGGATCAATGAGCAGTTCTTC.

CDR3 in amino acids: CASSTTGQGYNEQFF. The DNA for the CDR3 is TGTGCCAGTAGTACCACGGGACAGGGCTACAATGAGCAGTTCTTC. The rearrangement uses TRBV19 and TRBJ2-1, with 9 bases fitting TRBD1. Germline values: CDR1 LNHDA, CDR2 SQIVND (reference sequence). Trimming cost V 4 bases and J 3 bases; bases outside gene matches: 4. The CDR3 has 15 residues. Looking up the rest from reference TRBV19 and TRBJ2-1 gives the full variable domain: DGGITQSPKYLFRKEGQNVTLSCEQNLNHDAMYWYRQDPGQGLRLIYYSQIVNDFQKGDIAEGYSVSREKKESFPLTVTSAQKNPTAFYLCASSTTGQGYNEQFFGPGTRLTVL.

V is TRBV19 and J is TRBJ1-2, with a tentative D call TRBD1 (5 bases). The CDR3 totals 15 residues. Germline CDR1 and CDR2: LNHDA and SQIVND (reference sequence). V gave up 11 bases and J gave up 4 bases, with 23 bases separating them. DNA of the CDR3: TGTGCCTCCGAGACAGACGGGCATCGCGGCTATGGCTACACCTTC. It is translated as CASETDGHRGYGYTF.

The chain carries TRBV10-2 and TRBJ2-7; TRBD2 aligns across 8 bases. After removal of 6 bases from V and 3 bases from J, the junction contained 16 bases not matched to a gene. The CDR3 length is 17 residues. Germline loops: CDR1 WSHSY, CDR2 SAAADI. CDR3 in DNA: TGCGCCAGCAGCCACGGCCGAAGTAGCGGGGATAGCTACGAGCAGTACTTC. The encoded protein is CASSHGRSSGDSYEQYF.